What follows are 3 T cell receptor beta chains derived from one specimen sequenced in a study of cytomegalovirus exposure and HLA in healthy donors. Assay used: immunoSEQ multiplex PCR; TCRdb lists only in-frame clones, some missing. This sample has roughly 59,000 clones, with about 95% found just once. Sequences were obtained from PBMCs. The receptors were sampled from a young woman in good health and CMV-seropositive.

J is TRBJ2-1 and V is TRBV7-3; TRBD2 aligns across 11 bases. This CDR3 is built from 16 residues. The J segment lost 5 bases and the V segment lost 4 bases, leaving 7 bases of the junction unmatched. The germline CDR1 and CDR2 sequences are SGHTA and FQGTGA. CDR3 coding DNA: TGTGCCAGCAGCTCCAATAGCGGGGGGGCGCACAATGAGCAGTTCTTC. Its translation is CASSSNSGGAHNEQFF.

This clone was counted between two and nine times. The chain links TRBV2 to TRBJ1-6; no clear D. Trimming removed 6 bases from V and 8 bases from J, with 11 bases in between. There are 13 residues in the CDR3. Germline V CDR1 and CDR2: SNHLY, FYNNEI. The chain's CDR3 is CASRGGRDSPLHF. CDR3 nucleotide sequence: TGTGCCAGCAGAGGTGGGAGGGATTCACCCCTCCACTTT. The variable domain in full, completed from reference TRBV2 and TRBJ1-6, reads EPEVTQTPSHQVTQMGQEVILRCVPISNHLYFYWYRQILGQKVEFLVSFYNNEISEKSEIFDDQFSVERPDGSNFTLKIRSTKLEDSAMYFCASRGGRDSPLHFGNGTRLTVT.

CDR3 DNA: TGTGCCAGTAACCCCACAGGGCTCCCTAATGAAAAACTGTTTTTT. Protein product: CASNPTGLPNEKLFF. The chain couples TRBV19 to TRBJ1-4, with D possibly being TRBD1 (6 bases). This CDR3 has 15 residues. The V and J ends lost 7 bases and 3 bases respectively, with 15 bases between them. Germline lookup yields CDR1 LNHDA and CDR2 SQIVND (reference sequence).